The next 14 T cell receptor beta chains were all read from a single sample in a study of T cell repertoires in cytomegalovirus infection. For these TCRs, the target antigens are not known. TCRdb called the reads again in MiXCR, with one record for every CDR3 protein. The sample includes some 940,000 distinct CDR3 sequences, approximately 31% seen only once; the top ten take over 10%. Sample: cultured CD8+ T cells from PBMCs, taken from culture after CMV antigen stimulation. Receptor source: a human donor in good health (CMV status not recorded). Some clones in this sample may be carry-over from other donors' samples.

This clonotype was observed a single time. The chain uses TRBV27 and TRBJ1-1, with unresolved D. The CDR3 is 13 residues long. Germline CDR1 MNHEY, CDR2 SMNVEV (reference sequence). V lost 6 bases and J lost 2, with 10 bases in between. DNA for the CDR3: TGTGCCAGCAGATACAGCGTTAACACTGAAGCTTTCTTT. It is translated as CASRYSVNTEAFF.

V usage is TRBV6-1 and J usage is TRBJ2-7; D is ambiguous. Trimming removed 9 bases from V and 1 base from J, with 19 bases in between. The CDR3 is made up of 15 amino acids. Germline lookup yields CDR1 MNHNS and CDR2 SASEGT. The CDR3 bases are TGTGCCAGTAAGACCGGGTATATCGAGTCCTACGAGCAGTACTTC. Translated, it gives CASKTGYIESYEQYF.

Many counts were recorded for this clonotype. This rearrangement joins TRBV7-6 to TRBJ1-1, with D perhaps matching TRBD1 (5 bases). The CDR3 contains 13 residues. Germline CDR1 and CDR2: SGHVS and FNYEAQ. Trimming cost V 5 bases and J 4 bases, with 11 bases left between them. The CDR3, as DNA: TGTGCCAGCAGCCCTCCAGGGACCACTGAAGCTTTCTTT. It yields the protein CASSPPGTTEAFF.

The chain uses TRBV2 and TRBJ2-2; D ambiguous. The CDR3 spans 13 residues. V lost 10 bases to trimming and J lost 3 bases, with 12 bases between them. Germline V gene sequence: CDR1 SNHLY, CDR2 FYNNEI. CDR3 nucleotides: TGTGCCACCACGTCTCCGGACACCGGGGAGCTGTTTTTT. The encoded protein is CATTSPDTGELFF.

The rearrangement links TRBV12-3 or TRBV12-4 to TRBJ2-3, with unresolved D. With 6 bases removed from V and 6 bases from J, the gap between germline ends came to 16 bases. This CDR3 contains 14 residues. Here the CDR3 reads CASSNPFWLDTQYF. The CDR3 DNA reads TGTGCCAGCAGCAACCCGTTTTGGTTGGATACGCAGTATTTT.

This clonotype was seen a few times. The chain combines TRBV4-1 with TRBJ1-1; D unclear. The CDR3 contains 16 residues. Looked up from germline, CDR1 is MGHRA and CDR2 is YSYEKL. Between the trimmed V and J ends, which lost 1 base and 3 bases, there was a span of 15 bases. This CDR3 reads CASSQVGPPGHTEAFF. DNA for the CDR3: TGCGCCAGCAGCCAAGTTGGACCCCCGGGCCACACTGAAGCTTTCTTT.

The CDR3 DNA sequence: TGTGCCAGCAGCCAAGAACCGGGTCAATCCTACGAGCAGTACTTC. Its protein is CASSQEPGQSYEQYF. The chain employs TRBV4-2 and TRBJ2-7; D uncertain. This CDR3 region has 15 residues. CDR1 LGHNA and CDR2 YNFKEQ come from the germline V gene. Trimming shortened V by 0 bases and J by 1 base, and 10 bases separated the two germline ends.

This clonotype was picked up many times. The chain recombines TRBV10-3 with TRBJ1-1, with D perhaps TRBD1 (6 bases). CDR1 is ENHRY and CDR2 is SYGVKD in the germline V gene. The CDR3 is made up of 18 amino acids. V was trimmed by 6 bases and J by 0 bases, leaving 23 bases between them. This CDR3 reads CAIRFRTANDFMNTEAFF. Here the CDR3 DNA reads TGTGCCATCAGGTTTAGGACAGCCAACGACTTTATGAACACTGAAGCTTTCTTT.

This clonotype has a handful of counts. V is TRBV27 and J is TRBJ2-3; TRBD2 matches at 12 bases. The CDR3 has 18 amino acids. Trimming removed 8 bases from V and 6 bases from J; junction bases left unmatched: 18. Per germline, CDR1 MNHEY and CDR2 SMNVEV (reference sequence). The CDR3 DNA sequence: TGTGCCAGCTGTCTAGCGGGGGGGCCCCTAGAAGGTCTCGATACGCAGTATTTT. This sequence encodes CASCLAGGPLEGLDTQYF.

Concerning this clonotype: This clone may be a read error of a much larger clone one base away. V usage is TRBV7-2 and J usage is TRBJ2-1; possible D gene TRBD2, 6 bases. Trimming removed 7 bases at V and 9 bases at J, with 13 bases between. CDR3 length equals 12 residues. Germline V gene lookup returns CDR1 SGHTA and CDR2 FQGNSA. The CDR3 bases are TGTGCCAGCATTAACGGGGGACGTGAGCAGTTCTTC. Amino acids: CASINGGREQFF.

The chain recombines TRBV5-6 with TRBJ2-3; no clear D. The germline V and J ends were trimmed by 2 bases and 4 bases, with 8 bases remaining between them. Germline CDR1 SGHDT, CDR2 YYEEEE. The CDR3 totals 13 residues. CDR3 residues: CASSFPNADTQYF. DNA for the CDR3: TGTGCCAGCAGCTTCCCCAACGCAGATACGCAGTATTTT.

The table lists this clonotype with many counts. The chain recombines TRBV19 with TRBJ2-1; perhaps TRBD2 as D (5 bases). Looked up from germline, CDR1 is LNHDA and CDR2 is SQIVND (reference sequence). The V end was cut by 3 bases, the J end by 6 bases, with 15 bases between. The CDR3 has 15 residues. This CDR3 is CASSMGLAPLNEQFF. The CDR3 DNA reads TGTGCCAGTAGTATGGGCCTAGCTCCCCTCAATGAGCAGTTCTTC.

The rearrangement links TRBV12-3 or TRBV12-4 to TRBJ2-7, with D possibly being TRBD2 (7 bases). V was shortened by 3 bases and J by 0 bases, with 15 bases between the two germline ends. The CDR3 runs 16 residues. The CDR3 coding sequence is TGTGCCAGCAGTTTCCCCGGGCGGGGGCTCTCCTACGAGCAGTACTTC. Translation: CASSFPGRGLSYEQYF.

The CDR3 nucleotides are TGTGCCAGCAGTGTAGGGACAGGGGGCCAAGAGACCCAGTACTTC. Residues: CASSVGTGGQETQYF. The chain has TRBV2 and TRBJ2-5; 11 nucleotides align to TRBD1. The germline gives CDR1 SNHLY, CDR2 FYNNEI. V lost 4 bases to trimming and J lost 1 base; unmatched junction nucleotides: 2. There are 15 residues in the CDR3.